The 12 T cell receptor beta chains given below trace back to one sample, sequenced in a study of CD8+CD57+ T cells in acquired aplastic anemia. It was genomic DNA that served as the template for profiling TCR beta VDJ and CDR3. Each CDR3 protein gets one entry after TCRdb re-called the reads with MiXCR. This sample has roughly 86,000 distinct CDR3 sequences, with around 44% found just once. Material for sequencing was sorted CD4+, CD8+, or CD8+CD57+ T cells (not recorded which) from PBMCs. The receptor set was obtained from a human donor in good health, serving as a control.

Many counts were recorded for this clonotype. The V and J genes are TRBV24-1 and TRBJ1-5; the match to TRBD1 covers 7 bases. This CDR3 has 17 residues. Germline assignment: CDR1 KGHDR and CDR2 SFDVKD. V was clipped by 2 bases and J by 9 bases; unmatched bases: 15. The CDR3 protein is CATSDSDTTGYRWPQHF. DNA of the CDR3: TGTGCCACCAGTGATTCGGATACGACAGGGTATCGATGGCCCCAGCATTTT.

Of note for this clonotype: One end of the junction varies from germline; a read error may be responsible. The J gene is TRBJ2-3, the V gene TRBV10-3; D gene unclear. The CDR3 length is 15 residues. In germline, CDR1 is ENHRY, CDR2 SYGVKD. CDR3 DNA sequence: TGTGCCAGCAGTTACTTTGGCACCTTCACAGATACGCAGTATTTT. Encoded protein: CASSYFGTFTDTQYF.

This chain uses TRBV9 with TRBJ1-1; 8 bases agree with TRBD1. V shed 3 bases and J 6 bases; nucleotides not matched to a gene: 13. The CDR3 is 16 amino acids. Germline loops: CDR1 SGDLS, CDR2 YYNGEE. CDR3 loop: CASSERNRTGHPEAFF. In DNA form, the CDR3 reads TGTGCCAGCAGCGAAAGGAACCGGACAGGGCATCCTGAAGCTTTCTTT.

V usage is TRBV9 and J usage is TRBJ1-4, with 8 bases that match TRBD1. Germline V gene lookup returns CDR1 SGDLS and CDR2 YYNGEE. The ends lost 5 bases at V and 0 bases at J; junction bases unmatched: 3. This CDR3 comprises 15 residues. CDR3 in DNA: TGTGCCAGCAGTGGACAGGGAGCAACTAATGAAAAACTGTTTTTT. Translation gives CASSGQGATNEKLFF. Together with reference TRBV9 and TRBJ1-4, the CDR3 gives the full variable domain: DSGVTQTPKHLITATGQRVTLRCSPRSGDLSVYWYQQSLDQGLQFLIQYYNGEERAKGNILERFSAQQFPDLHSELNLSSLELGDSALYFCASSGQGATNEKLFFGSGTQLSVL.

This clonotype was found a few times. The chain uses TRBV25-1 and TRBJ2-7; tentative D call: TRBD2 (6 bases). This CDR3 has 14 residues. V was shortened by 2 bases and J by 2 bases, with 10 bases between the two germline ends. Germline V gene sequence: CDR1 MGHDK, CDR2 SYGVNS. This chain's CDR3 is CASSEEGGAYEQYF. For the CDR3, the DNA is TGTGCCAGCAGTGAAGAAGGCGGGGCCTACGAGCAGTACTTC.

This clonotype was counted ten times or more. This chain uses TRBV20-1 with TRBJ2-1; D is undetermined. Germline V lookup: CDR1 DFQATT, CDR2 SNEGSKA (reference sequence). The CDR3 contains 13 residues. Between the trimmed V and J ends, which lost 7 bases and 1 base, there was a span of 11 bases. As DNA, the CDR3 is TGCAGTGTGAGTAGTCGGTCCTACAATGAGCAGTTCTTC. This sequence encodes CSVSSRSYNEQFF.

This clonotype occurred many times. CDR3 coding DNA: TGTGCCAGTAGTATCCGGGACAGGGTTGTTGAGACCCAGTACTTC. As protein: CASSIRDRVVETQYF. The chain is built from TRBV19 and TRBJ2-5, with 9 bases matching TRBD1. Germline V CDR1 and CDR2: LNHDA, SQIVND (reference sequence). The CDR3 totals 15 residues. V shed 3 bases, J shed 5 bases, and the junction held 7 bases outside the gene matches.

The chain is built from TRBV7-9 and TRBJ1-6; D remains ambiguous. The CDR3 has 14 amino acids. Trimming took 6 bases from V and 7 from J, leaving 13 bases between them. The V gene's germline CDR1 is SEHNR and CDR2 FQNEAQ (reference sequence). The CDR3 spells CASRSPQQNSPLHF. Written as DNA, the CDR3 is TGTGCCAGCAGATCCCCGCAGCAAAATTCACCCCTCCACTTT. Full variable domain (missing parts from reference TRBV7-9 and TRBJ1-6): DTGVSQNPRHKITKRGQNVTFRCDPISEHNRLYWYRQTLGQGPEFLTYFQNEAQLEKSRLLSDRFSAERPKGSFSTLEIQRTEQGDSAMYLCASRSPQQNSPLHFGNGTRLTVT.

The chain combines TRBV27 with TRBJ2-7; 8 nucleotides match TRBD1. CDR1 MNHEY and CDR2 SMNVEV come from the germline V gene (reference sequence). V trimming: 3 bases; J trimming: 5 bases; junction bases outside the gene matches: 6. The CDR3 runs 14 residues. Here the CDR3 reads CASSLTGVSNEQYF. The CDR3 DNA follows: TGTGCCAGCAGTTTGACAGGGGTTTCCAACGAGCAGTACTTC.

The CDR3: CASSALAGAGWTDTQYF. DNA for the CDR3: TGTGCCAGCAGTGCCCTAGCGGGAGCGGGTTGGACAGATACGCAGTATTTT. The rearrangement joins TRBV25-1 to TRBJ2-3, with 10 bases aligning to TRBD2. The CDR3 extends over 17 amino acids. J was trimmed by 3 bases and V by 4 bases; bases with no gene match: 10. The germline V gene has CDR1 MGHDK and CDR2 SYGVNS.

Notes on this clonotype: The DNA is left out, because the CDR3 cannot be placed on it with certainty; the CDR3 is given as TCRdb lists it. V and J are TRBV7-5 and TRBJ2-7; whether TRBD2, the table's D call, matches the DNA was not checked. TRBV7-5 is a known pseudogene. With termini counted, the CDR3 has 17 amino acids. CDR3: CISVPEVVAGGPYEQYF.

This rearrangement joins TRBV15 to TRBJ2-1, with TRBD1 matching over 10 bases. The V and J ends lost 0 bases and 8 bases, in that order; junction bases with no gene match: 7. Looked up from germline, CDR1 is LNHNV and CDR2 is YYDKDF (reference sequence). The CDR3 has 16 residues. CDR3 coding DNA: TGTGCCACCAGCAGAGATCGAGGGACAGGGGAGGATGAGCAGTTCTTC. Amino acid sequence: CATSRDRGTGEDEQFF.